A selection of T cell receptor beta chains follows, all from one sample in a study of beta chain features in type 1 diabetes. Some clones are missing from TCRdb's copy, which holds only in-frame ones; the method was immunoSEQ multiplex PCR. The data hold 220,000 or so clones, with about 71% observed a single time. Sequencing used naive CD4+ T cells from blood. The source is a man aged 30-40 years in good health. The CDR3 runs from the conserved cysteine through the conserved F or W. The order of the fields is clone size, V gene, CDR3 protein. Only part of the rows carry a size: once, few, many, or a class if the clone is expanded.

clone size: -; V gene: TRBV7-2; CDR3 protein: CASSLGRVRAKNIQYF
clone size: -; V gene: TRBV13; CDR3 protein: CASRTSGRWEQYF
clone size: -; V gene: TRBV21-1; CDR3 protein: CASSKRPPIHPDTQYF
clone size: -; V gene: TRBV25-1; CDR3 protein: CASSASANTEAFF
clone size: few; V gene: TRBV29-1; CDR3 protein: CSGTGLGARFTDTQYF
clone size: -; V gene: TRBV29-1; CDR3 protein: CSVTGQGSGETQYF
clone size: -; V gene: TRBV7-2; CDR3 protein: CASSADNPGSTDTQYF
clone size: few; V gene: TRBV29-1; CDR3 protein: CSGRTGLNEQYF
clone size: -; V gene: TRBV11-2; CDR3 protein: CASSFTYGELFF
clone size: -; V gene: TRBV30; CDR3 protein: CAWSAVTPGEAFF
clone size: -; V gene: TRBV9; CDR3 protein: CASSAGTSGGYEQYF
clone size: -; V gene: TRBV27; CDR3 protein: CASKGRQEGNEQFF
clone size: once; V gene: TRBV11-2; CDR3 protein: CASSLSPQAGLPYEQYF
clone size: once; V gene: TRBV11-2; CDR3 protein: CASSIASGRRADTQYF
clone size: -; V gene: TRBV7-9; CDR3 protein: CASSSDNDGYTF
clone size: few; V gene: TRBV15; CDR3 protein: CATSRVGQPSYEQYF
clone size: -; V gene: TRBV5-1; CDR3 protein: CASSLTGNQPQHF
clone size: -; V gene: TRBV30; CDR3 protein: CAWSVGLAGGNEQFF
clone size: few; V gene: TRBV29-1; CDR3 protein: CSVRALGGTEAFF
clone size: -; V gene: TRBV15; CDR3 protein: CATSNSLRTTEETQYF
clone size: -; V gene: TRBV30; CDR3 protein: CAWSVGLAGGTDTQYF
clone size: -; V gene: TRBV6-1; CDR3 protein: CASSEWDRGTDTQYF
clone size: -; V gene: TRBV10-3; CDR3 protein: CAITGQSGSKAGANVLTF
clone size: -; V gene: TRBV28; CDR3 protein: CASSSQGGAGVGGTYNEQFF
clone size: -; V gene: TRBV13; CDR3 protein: CASSSEAGEQYF
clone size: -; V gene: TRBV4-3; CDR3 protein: CASSQGPGGYEQFF
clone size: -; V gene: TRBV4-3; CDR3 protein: CASSLLAGNRNEQFF
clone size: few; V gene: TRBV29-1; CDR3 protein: CSVEASHTDTQYF
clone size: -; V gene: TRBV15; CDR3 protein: CATSRGGITYEQYF
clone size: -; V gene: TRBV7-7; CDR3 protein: CASSLERGNEQFF
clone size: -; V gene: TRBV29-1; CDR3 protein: CSSGLADNEQFF
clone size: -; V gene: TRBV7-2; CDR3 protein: CASSLRGGLTHVTYEQYF
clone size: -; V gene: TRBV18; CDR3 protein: CASSALQETQYF
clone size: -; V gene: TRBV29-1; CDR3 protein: CSVANTEAFF
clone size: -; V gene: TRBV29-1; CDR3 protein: CSVRGQVGETQYF
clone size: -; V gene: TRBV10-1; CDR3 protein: CASSDPGRTEAFF
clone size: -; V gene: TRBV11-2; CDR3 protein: CASSLDSAALNEQFF
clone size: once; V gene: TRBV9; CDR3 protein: CASSPRASNTGELFF
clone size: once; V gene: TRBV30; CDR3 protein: CAWNGESNQPQHF
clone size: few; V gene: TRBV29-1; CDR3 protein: CSVGGRASNEQFF
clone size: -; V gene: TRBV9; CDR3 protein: CASSPISVLTDTQYF
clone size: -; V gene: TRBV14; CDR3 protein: CASSHRTGRQTQYF
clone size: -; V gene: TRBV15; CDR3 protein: CATSREWTGVNEQFF
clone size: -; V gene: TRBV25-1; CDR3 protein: CASRVAGGTDTQYF
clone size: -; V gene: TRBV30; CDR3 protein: CAWGGQGRLNWYF
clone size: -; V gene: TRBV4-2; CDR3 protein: CASSRILEGVGKNIQYF
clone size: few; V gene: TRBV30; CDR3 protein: CAWRAGVYEQFF
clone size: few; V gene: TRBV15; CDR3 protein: CATSRAGSTYEQYF
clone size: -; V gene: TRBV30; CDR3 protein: CAWSVQVEGYEQYF
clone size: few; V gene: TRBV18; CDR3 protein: CASSPDQRQETQYF
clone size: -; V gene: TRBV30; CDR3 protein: CAWSKKQGFNEQFF
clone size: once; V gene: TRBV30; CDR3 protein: CAWRGQGYTEAFF
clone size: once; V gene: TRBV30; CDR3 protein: CAWSDSGANVLTF
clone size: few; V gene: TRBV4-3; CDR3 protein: CASSQEDGNIQYF
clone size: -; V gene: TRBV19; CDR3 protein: CASSMAGISSYEQYF
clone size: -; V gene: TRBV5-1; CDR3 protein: CASSSTGGADTQYF
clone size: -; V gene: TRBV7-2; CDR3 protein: CASSPSGISYEQYF